These 3 T cell receptor beta chains came from one sample sequenced in a study of technical replicates of blood from a few donors. Only in-frame clones appear in the TCRdb table, and some are missing; sequencing was by immunoSEQ multiplex PCR. The sample records around 95,000 clones, roughly 94% being singletons. Material for sequencing was T cells isolated from PBMCs. The source is a human donor in good health.

CDR3 protein: CAISKDTLVDQPQHF. Here the CDR3 DNA reads TGTGCCATCAGTAAGGACACCTTGGTAGATCAGCCCCAGCATTTT. The V and J genes are TRBV10-3 and TRBJ1-5, with a possible D match to TRBD1 (5 bases). The CDR3 loop spans 15 amino acids. Per germline, CDR1 ENHRY and CDR2 SYGVKD. Trimming shortened V by 5 bases and J by 5 bases, and 16 bases separated the two germline ends.

The chain combines TRBV7-6 with TRBJ1-2; perhaps TRBD1 as D (5 bases). Germline assignment: CDR1 SGHVS and CDR2 FNYEAQ. The germline V and J ends were trimmed by 1 base and 5 bases, with 17 bases remaining between them. This CDR3 is 16 amino acids long. The chain's CDR3 is CASSLGGGRYSYGYTF. CDR3 DNA sequence: TGTGCCAGCAGCTTAGGGGGGGGACGGTATTCATATGGCTACACCTTC.

The DNA for the CDR3 is TGTGCCAGTAGTATATATCGAGACTCCTACGAGCAGTACTTC. This sequence encodes CASSIYRDSYEQYF. V is TRBV19 and J is TRBJ2-7, with D hard to call. The V end lost 2 bases, the J end lost 0 bases, and 8 bases lay between the germline ends. Per germline, CDR1 LNHDA and CDR2 SQIVND (reference sequence). The CDR3 has 14 residues. Looking up the rest from reference TRBV19 and TRBJ2-7 gives the full variable domain: DGGITQSPKYLFRKEGQNVTLSCEQNLNHDAMYWYRQDPGQGLRLIYYSQIVNDFQKGDIAEGYSVSREKKESFPLTVTSAQKNPTAFYLCASSIYRDSYEQYFGPGTRLTVT.